Shown below are 2 T cell receptor beta chains from a single sample sequenced in a study of shared clonotypes between healthy human individuals. Data came from immunoSEQ multiplex PCR; TCRdb stores just in-frame clones and leaves some out. Of fewer than 850,000 clones in the sample, around 90% were seen once. Specimen: memory CD8+ T cells from PBMCs. Subset described: CD45RO+ cells pooled with CCR7-negative TemRA cells. The receptor source for this set is a man in his late teens or twenties in good health. Some clones in this sample may be carry-over from other donors' samples.

The chain joins TRBV7-3 to TRBJ2-7, with D possibly being TRBD1 or TRBD2 (5 bases each). The V end was cut by 5 bases, the J end by 7 bases, with 15 bases between. The germline V gene encodes CDR1 SGHTA and CDR2 FQGTGA. This CDR3 is built from 13 residues. The CDR3 protein is CASSRRQSGEQYF. The CDR3, as DNA: TGTGCCAGCAGCCGGCGACAGTCGGGGGAGCAGTACTTC. Supplemented by reference TRBV7-3 and TRBJ2-7, the full variable domain reads GAGVSQTPSNKVTEKGKYVELRCDPISGHTALYWYRQSLGQGPEFLIYFQGTGAADDSGLPNDRFFAVRPEGSVSTLKIQRTERGDSAVYLCASSRRQSGEQYFGPGTRLTVT.

The V and J genes are TRBV6-1 and TRBJ2-7, with TRBD2 identical over 7 bases. The CDR3 is made up of 13 amino acids. Looked up from germline, CDR1 is MNHNS and CDR2 is SASEGT. V lost 2 bases, J lost 7 bases, and 5 bases stayed unmatched. The CDR3 here is CASSETGLGEQYF. CDR3 nucleotides: TGTGCCAGCAGTGAAACCGGACTAGGGGAGCAGTACTTC.